Below are 17 T cell receptor beta chains sequenced from a single sample in a study of cytomegalovirus exposure and HLA in healthy donors. The PCR was carried out with 60 Vbeta primers and 13 Jbeta primers. The table came from immunoSEQ multiplex PCR; TCRdb's copy has only in-frame clones and leaves some out. This table has around 110,000 clones, 8% to 10% appearing once. The sequencing sample was made of PBMCs. The receptors shown here come from a man aged 30-40 years in good health and CMV-seronegative.

The CDR3: CASSLRTSGSLVEETQYF. CDR3 DNA: TGCGCCAGCAGCTTGAGGACTAGCGGGAGTTTAGTCGAAGAGACCCAGTACTTC. The chain combines TRBV5-1 with TRBJ2-5, with 13 bases aligning to TRBD2. CDR1 is SGHRS and CDR2 is YFSETQ in the germline V gene. CDR3 length: 18 residues. J gave up 3 bases and V 1 base, and 9 bases lay outside the gene matches.

The chain has TRBV19 and TRBJ2-7; the D is unclear. This CDR3 spans 12 amino acids. V was cut by 5 bases and J by 2 bases, with 7 bases left in between. Germline-derived CDR1 and CDR2 are LNHDA and SQIVND (reference sequence). CDR3 sequence reads: CASSEQPYEQYF. CDR3 DNA sequence: TGTGCCAGTAGTGAACAGCCCTACGAGCAGTACTTC.

This clone was picked up a small number of times. The chain is built from TRBV27 and TRBJ1-5; D gene unclear. V was trimmed by 0 bases and J by 2 bases, leaving 8 bases between them. Germline CDR1 reads MNHEY; CDR2 reads SMNVEV (reference sequence). CDR3 length: 15 amino acids. CDR3 loop: CASSLSSEGNQPQHF. The CDR3 DNA reads as TGTGCCAGCAGTTTATCCAGCGAAGGCAATCAGCCCCAGCATTTT.

V is TRBV28 and J is TRBJ2-7; 12 nucleotides agree with TRBD1. Germline CDR1 MDHEN, CDR2 SYDVKM. The CDR3 extends over 19 amino acids. V lost 4 bases and J lost 5; bases outside the gene matches: 18. The CDR3 here is CASSWTGTGGLGAIHEQYF. CDR3 nucleotides: TGTGCCAGCAGTTGGACCGGGACAGGGGGCCTGGGGGCGATCCACGAGCAGTACTTC.

This chain connects TRBV5-1 to TRBJ2-3, with 7 bases identical to TRBD1. J was trimmed by 4 bases and V by 4 bases; bases with no gene match: 6. Looked up from germline, CDR1 is SGHRS and CDR2 is YFSETQ. The length of the CDR3 is 14 residues. The CDR3 DNA sequence: TGCGCCAGCAGCGCCCGAACAGGGGCAGATACGCAGTATTTT. Translation: CASSARTGADTQYF.

This clone has just one count. The chain has TRBV6-6 and TRBJ2-1; D is uncertain. The CDR3 contains 12 residues. V dropped 10 bases and J dropped 3 bases, with 10 bases sitting between them. Germline CDR1 reads MNHNY; CDR2 reads SVGAGI (reference sequence). CDR3 sequence: CATSPSYNEQFF. In DNA form, the CDR3 reads TGTGCCACTTCCCCGAGCTACAATGAGCAGTTCTTC.

This chain uses TRBV5-5 with TRBJ1-1, with D possibly matching TRBD1 (6 bases). V lost 4 bases and J lost 4, with 14 bases in between. The germline V gene encodes CDR1 SGHKS and CDR2 YYEKEE (reference sequence). The CDR3 sequence is 14 residues long. CDR3 coding DNA: TGTGCCAGCAGCCTCAACAGGGACGCCACTGAAGCTTTCTTT. This encodes CASSLNRDATEAFF. Full variable domain (outside the CDR3, taken from reference TRBV5-5 and TRBJ1-1): DAGVTQSPTHLIKTRGQQVTLRCSPISGHKSVSWYQQVLGQGPQFIFQYYEKEERGRGNFPDRFSARQFPNYSSELNVNALLLGDSALYLCASSLNRDATEAFFGQGTRLTVV.

V and J are TRBV10-1 and TRBJ2-5; no clear D gene. Germline V gene lookup returns CDR1 WNHNN and CDR2 SYGVQD (reference sequence). This CDR3 is built from 13 residues. V was trimmed by 5 bases and J by 5 bases, leaving 12 bases between them. The CDR3 here is CASSSGNRETQYF. CDR3 sequence (DNA): TGCGCCAGCAGTTCGGGTAATCGGGAGACCCAGTACTTC.

This clone was counted only a few times. This chain links TRBV6-5 with TRBJ1-2; weak D call: TRBD1 (5 bases). Germline V CDR1 and CDR2: MNHEY, SVGAGI. The CDR3 runs to 12 residues. The V end lost 5 bases, the J end lost 2 bases, and 6 bases lay between the germline ends. The CDR3 loop reads CASSTGNYGYTF. The CDR3 DNA reads as TGTGCCAGCAGTACAGGAAACTATGGCTACACCTTC.

This clone was observed a few times. This rearrangement joins TRBV27 to TRBJ2-5; TRBD2 matches 9 bases. This CDR3 spans 15 amino acids. Germline values: CDR1 MNHEY, CDR2 SMNVEV (reference sequence). J was trimmed by 2 bases and V by 6 bases; bases with no gene match: 7. Written as DNA, the CDR3 is TGTGCCAGCAGCCTTAGTAGCGGGGGACAAGAGACCCAGTACTTC. Its protein product is CASSLSSGGQETQYF.

The rearrangement uses TRBV28 and TRBJ1-1; the D gene is possibly TRBD1 (6 bases). V was clipped by 2 bases and J by 6 bases, with 13 bases between them. This CDR3 has 14 residues. Looked up from germline, CDR1 is MDHEN and CDR2 is SYDVKM. The CDR3 here is CASSLGGEVAEAFF. In DNA, the CDR3 is TGTGCCAGCAGTTTAGGGGGCGAGGTCGCTGAAGCTTTCTTT.

The table lists this clone with a few counts. This chain connects TRBV19 to TRBJ2-1; TRBD1 aligns across 8 bases. V gave up 6 bases and J gave up 0 bases; unmatched junction bases: 4. CDR1 is LNHDA, CDR2 SQIVND, per germline (reference sequence). This CDR3 has 15 amino acids. The CDR3 sequence: CASSNTGGSYNEQFF. CDR3 sequence (DNA): TGTGCCAGTAGCAATACAGGGGGCTCCTACAATGAGCAGTTCTTC.

As regards this clone: The junction departs from germline at one end; a sequencing error may be responsible. This sequence joins TRBV7-7 and TRBJ2-2; D is unresolved. Looked up from germline, CDR1 is SSHAT and CDR2 is FNYEAQ (reference sequence). The CDR3 is 12 residues long. The CDR3 bases are TGTGCTAGCAGCGCCAGCACCGGGGAGCTGTTTTTT. As protein: CASSASTGELFF. The full variable domain, with the rest looked up from reference TRBV7-7 and TRBJ2-2, is GAGVSQSPRYKVTKRGQDVTLRCDPISSHATLYWYQQALGQGPEFLTYFNYEAQPDKSGLPSDRFSAERPEGSISTLTIQRTEQRDSAMYRCASSASTGELFFGEGSRLTVL.

This chain uses TRBV30 with TRBJ2-1; D possibly corresponds to TRBD2 (5 bases). The germline CDR1 and CDR2 sequences are GTSNPN and SVGIG (reference sequence). The CDR3 is 15 amino acids. V lost 5 bases and J lost 8, with 22 bases in between. The CDR3 loop reads CAWQRRDGSIHEQFF. The CDR3 DNA is TGTGCCTGGCAACGCCGGGATGGTAGTATCCATGAGCAGTTCTTC.

The CDR3 nucleotides are TGTGCCAGTAACCCACCCCGCAGGGGGAGATATAACACTGAAGCTTTCTTT. Its translation is CASNPPRRGRYNTEAFF. The chain carries TRBV19 and TRBJ1-1; TRBD1 aligns across 7 bases. CDR1 and CDR2 (germline): LNHDA, SQIVND (reference sequence). The CDR3 contains 17 residues. V trimming: 7 bases; J trimming: 2 bases; junction bases outside the gene matches: 16.

This clone came up a few times. The V gene is TRBV19, the J gene TRBJ2-7, with 10 bases that match TRBD1. V lost 7 bases and J lost 3; bases outside the gene matches: 6. CDR3 length: 14 amino acids. The germline V gene encodes CDR1 LNHDA and CDR2 SQIVND (reference sequence). The CDR3 loop is CASNSGQGIYEQYF. CDR3 bases: TGTGCCAGTAACTCGGGACAGGGGATCTACGAGCAGTACTTC.

The CDR3 is CASSPQGLSGNTIYF. The CDR3 bases are TGTGCCAGCAGTCCCCAGGGTCTCTCTGGAAACACCATATATTTT. The chain employs TRBV28 and TRBJ1-3, with D tentatively TRBD1 (5 bases). The germline V gene has CDR1 MDHEN and CDR2 SYDVKM. The CDR3 extends over 15 amino acids. V was cut by 5 bases and J by 0 bases, with 11 bases left in between.